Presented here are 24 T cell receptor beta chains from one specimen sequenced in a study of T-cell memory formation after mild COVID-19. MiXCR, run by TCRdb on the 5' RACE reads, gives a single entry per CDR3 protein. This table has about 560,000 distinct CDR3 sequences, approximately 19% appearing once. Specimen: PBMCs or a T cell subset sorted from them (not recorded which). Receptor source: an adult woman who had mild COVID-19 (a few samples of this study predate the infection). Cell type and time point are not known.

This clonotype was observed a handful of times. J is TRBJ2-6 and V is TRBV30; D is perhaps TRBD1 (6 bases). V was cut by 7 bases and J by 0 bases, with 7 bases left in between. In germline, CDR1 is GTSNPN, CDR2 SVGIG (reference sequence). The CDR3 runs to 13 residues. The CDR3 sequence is CALDSSGANVLTF. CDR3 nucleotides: TGTGCCTTGGACAGCTCTGGGGCCAACGTCCTGACTTTC.

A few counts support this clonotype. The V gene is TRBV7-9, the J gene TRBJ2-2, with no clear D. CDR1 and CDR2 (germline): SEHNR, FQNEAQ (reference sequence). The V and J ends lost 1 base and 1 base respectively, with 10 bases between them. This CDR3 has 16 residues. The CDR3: CASSLGLGENTGELFF. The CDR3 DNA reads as TGTGCCAGCAGCTTAGGGCTTGGGGAGAACACCGGGGAGCTGTTTTTT.

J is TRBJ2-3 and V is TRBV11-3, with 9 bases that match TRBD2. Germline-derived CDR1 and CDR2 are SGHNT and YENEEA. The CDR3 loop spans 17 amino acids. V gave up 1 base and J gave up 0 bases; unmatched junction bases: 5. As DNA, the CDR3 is TGTGCCAGCAGCTTAGTAGGACTAGCGTCGAGCACAGATACGCAGTATTTT. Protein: CASSLVGLASSTDTQYF.

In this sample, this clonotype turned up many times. CDR3 sequence: CASSLRGETQYF. The CDR3 DNA reads as TGTGCCAGCAGCTTAAGGGGGGAGACCCAGTACTTC. This chain connects TRBV7-3 to TRBJ2-5; the D call may be TRBD1 or TRBD2 (5 bases each). Germline V gene lookup returns CDR1 SGHTA and CDR2 FQGTGA. The CDR3 runs 12 residues. With 1 base removed from V and 5 bases from J, the gap between germline ends came to 5 bases.

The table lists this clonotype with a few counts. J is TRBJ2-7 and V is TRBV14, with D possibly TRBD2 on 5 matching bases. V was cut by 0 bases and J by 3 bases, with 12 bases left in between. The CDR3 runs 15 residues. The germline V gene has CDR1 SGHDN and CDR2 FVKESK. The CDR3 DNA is TGTGCCAGCAGCCAAGATTTGGCAGACTACTACGAGCAGTACTTC. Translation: CASSQDLADYYEQYF.

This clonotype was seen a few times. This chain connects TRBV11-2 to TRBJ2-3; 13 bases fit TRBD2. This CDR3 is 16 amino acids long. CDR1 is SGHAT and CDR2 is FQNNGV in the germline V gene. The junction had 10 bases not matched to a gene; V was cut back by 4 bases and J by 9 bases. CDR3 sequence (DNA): TGTGCCAGCAGCTCCACTAGCGGGGGGGTGCATTACACGCAGTATTTT. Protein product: CASSSTSGGVHYTQYF.

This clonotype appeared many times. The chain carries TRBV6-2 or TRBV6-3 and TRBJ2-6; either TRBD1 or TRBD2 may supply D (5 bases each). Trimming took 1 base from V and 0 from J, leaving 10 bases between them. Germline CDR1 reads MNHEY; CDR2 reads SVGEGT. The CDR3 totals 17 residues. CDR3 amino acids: CASSYWGPSSGANVLTF. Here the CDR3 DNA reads TGTGCCAGCAGTTACTGGGGACCGAGCTCTGGGGCCAACGTCCTGACTTTC.

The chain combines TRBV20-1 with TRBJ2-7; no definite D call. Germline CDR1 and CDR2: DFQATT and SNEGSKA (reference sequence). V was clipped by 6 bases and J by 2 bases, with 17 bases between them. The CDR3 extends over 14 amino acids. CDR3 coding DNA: TGCAGTGCCACCTCGACAAAATCTCCCTACGAGCAGTACTTC. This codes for CSATSTKSPYEQYF.

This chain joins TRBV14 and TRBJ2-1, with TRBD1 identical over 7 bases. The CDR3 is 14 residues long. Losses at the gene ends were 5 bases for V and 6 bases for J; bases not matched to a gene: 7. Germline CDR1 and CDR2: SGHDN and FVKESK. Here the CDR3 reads CASSLGQPSNEQFF. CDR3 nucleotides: TGTGCCAGCAGCTTGGGACAGCCAAGCAATGAGCAGTTCTTC.

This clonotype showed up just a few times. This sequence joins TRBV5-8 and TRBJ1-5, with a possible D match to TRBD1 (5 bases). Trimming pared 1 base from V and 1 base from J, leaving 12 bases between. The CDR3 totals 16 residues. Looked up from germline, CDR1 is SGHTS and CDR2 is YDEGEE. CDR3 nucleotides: TGTGCCAGCAGCTTGAGAGGGCAGGGAAGCAATCAGCCCCAGCATTTT. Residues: CASSLRGQGSNQPQHF.

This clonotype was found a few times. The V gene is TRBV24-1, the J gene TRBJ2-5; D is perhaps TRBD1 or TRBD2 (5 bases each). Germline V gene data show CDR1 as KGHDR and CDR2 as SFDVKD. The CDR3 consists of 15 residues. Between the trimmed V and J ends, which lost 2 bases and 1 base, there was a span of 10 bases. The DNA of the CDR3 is TGTGCCACCAGTGATTCCCCGGGACGCCAAGAGACCCAGTACTTC. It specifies CATSDSPGRQETQYF.

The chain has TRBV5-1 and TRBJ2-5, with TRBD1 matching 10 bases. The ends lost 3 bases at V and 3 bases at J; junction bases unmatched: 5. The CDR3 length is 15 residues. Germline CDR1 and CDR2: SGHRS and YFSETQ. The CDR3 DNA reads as TGCGCCAGCAGCTCTACCGGGACAGGGGAAGAGACCCAGTACTTC. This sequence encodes CASSSTGTGEETQYF. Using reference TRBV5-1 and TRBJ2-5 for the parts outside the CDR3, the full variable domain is KAGVTQTPRYLIKTRGQQVTLSCSPISGHRSVSWYQQTPGQGLQFLFEYFSETQRNKGNFPGRFSGRQFSNSRSEMNVSTLELGDSALYLCASSSTGTGEETQYFGPGTRLLVL.

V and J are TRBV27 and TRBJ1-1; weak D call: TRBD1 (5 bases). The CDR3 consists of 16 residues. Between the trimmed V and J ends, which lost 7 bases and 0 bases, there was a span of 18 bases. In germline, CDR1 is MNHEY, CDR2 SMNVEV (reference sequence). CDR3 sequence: CASKTVVGDLNTEAFF. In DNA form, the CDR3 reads TGTGCCAGCAAAACCGTTGTAGGGGACCTGAACACTGAAGCTTTCTTT.

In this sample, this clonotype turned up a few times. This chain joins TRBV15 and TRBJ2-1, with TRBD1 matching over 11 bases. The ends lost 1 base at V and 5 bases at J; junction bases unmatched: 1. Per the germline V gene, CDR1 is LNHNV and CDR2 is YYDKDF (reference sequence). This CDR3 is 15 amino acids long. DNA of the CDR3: TGTGCCACCAGCAGAGGGACAGGGGGCAACAATGAGCAGTTCTTC. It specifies CATSRGTGGNNEQFF. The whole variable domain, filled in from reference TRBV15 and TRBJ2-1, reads DAMVIQNPRYQVTQFGKPVTLSCSQTLNHNVMYWYQQKSSQAPKLLFHYYDKDFNNEADTPDNFQSRRPNTSFCFLDIRSPGLGDTAMYLCATSRGTGGNNEQFFGPGTRLTVL.

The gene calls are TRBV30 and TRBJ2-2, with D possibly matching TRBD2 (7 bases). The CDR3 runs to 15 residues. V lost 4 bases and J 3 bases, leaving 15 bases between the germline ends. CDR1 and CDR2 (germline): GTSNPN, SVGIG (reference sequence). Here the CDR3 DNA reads TGTGCCTGGAAGGAGGGGGGGAAGGACACCGGGGAGCTGTTTTTT. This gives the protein CAWKEGGKDTGELFF. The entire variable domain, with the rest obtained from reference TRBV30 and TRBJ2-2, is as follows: SQTIHQWPATLVQPVGSPLSLECTVEGTSNPNLYWYRQAAGRGLQLLFYSVGIGQISSEVPQNLSASRPQDRQFILSSKKLLLSDSGFYLCAWKEGGKDTGELFFGEGSRLTVL.

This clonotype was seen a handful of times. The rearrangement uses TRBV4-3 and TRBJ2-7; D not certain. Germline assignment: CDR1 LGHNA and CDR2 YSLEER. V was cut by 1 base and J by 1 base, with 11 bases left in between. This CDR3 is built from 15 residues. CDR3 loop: CASSQGLGYSYEQYF. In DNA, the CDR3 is TGCGCCAGCAGCCAAGGGTTGGGCTATTCCTACGAGCAGTACTTC.

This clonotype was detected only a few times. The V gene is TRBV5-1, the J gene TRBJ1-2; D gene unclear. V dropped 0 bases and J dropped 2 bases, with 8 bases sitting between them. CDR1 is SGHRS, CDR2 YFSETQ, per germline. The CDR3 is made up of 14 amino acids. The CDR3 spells CASSLVATNYGYTF. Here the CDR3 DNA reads TGCGCCAGCAGCTTGGTTGCGACAAACTATGGCTACACCTTC.

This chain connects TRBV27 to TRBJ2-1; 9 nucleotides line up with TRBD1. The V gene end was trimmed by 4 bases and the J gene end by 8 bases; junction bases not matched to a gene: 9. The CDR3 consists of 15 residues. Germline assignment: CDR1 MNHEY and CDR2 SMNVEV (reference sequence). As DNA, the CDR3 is TGTGCCAGCAGTTCCGGGACAGGGCTAGTTCATGAGCAGTTCTTC. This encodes CASSSGTGLVHEQFF.

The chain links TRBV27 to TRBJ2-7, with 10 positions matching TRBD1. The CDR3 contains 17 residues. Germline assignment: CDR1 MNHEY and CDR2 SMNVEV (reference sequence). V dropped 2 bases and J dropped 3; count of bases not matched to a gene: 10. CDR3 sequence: CASSLSLPGQGSYEQYF. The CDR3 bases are TGTGCCAGCAGTTTAAGTCTTCCGGGACAGGGGAGCTACGAGCAGTACTTC.

CDR3 coding DNA: TGTGCCACCAGCTGGGCCGGCACAGATACGCAGTATTTT. Its protein is CATSWAGTDTQYF. The genes are TRBV15 and TRBJ2-3; no clear D. CDR3 size: 13 residues. CDR1 is LNHNV, CDR2 YYDKDF, per germline (reference sequence). The V and J ends lost 5 bases and 1 base respectively, with 7 bases between them. The full variable domain, its missing parts supplied by reference TRBV15 and TRBJ2-3, is DAMVIQNPRYQVTQFGKPVTLSCSQTLNHNVMYWYQQKSSQAPKLLFHYYDKDFNNEADTPDNFQSRRPNTSFCFLDIRSPGLGDTAMYLCATSWAGTDTQYFGPGTRLTVL.

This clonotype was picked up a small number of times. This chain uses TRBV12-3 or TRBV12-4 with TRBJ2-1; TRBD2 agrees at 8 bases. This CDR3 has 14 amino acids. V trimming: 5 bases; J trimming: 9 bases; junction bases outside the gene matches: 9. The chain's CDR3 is CASSRGSGGPEQFF. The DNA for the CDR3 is TGTGCCAGCAGTCGGGGAAGCGGGGGCCCTGAGCAGTTCTTC.

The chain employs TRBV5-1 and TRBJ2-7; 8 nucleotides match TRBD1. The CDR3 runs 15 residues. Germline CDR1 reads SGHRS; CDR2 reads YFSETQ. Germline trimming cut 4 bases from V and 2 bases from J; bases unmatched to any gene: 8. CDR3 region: CASSRPTGATYEQYF. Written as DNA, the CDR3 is TGCGCCAGCAGCCGACCGACAGGGGCGACCTACGAGCAGTACTTC. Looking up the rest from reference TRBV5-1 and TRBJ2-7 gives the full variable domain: KAGVTQTPRYLIKTRGQQVTLSCSPISGHRSVSWYQQTPGQGLQFLFEYFSETQRNKGNFPGRFSGRQFSNSRSEMNVSTLELGDSALYLCASSRPTGATYEQYFGPGTRLTVT.

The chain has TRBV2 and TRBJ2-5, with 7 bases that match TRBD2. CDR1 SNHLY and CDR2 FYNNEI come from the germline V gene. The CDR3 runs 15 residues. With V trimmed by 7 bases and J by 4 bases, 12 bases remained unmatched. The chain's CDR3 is CASKTLTSLPETQYF. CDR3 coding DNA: TGTGCCAGCAAGACTTTGACTAGCCTTCCAGAGACCCAGTACTTC.

The CDR3 region has the DNA TGTGCCAGCAGCCATAGCGGGGTCCAAACCGGGCAGTACTTC. This encodes CASSHSGVQTGQYF. The V and J genes are TRBV5-6 and TRBJ2-7; the match to TRBD2 covers 8 bases. Per germline, CDR1 SGHDT and CDR2 YYEEEE. With V trimmed by 4 bases and J by 9 bases, 12 bases remained unmatched. The CDR3 totals 14 residues.